This T cell receptor (beta chain) is drawn from a study of control samples from healthy donors and cancer patients. Trimming at V came to 5 bases and at J to 0 bases, leaving 3 bases not matched to a gene. Per the germline V gene, CDR1 is SGHNT and CDR2 is YENEEA. The CDR3 totals 14 residues. The assay was immunoSEQ multiplex PCR, and TCRdb's table has in-frame clones only and misses some. This table holds about 76,000 clones, around 90% found once. The chain recombines TRBV11-3 with TRBJ1-1, with TRBD1 matching 7 bases. Material: PBMCs. The clonotype comes from a woman in her 50s with colorectal cancer. This CDR3 reads CASSRGQMNTEAFF. DNA for the CDR3: TGTGCCAGCAGCCGGGGACAGATGAACACTGAAGCTTTCTTT.